These 7 T cell receptor beta chains originate from one sample sequenced in a study of radiotherapy plus CTLA-4 blockade in lung cancer. The assay was immunoSEQ multiplex PCR, and TCRdb's table has in-frame clones only and misses some. The table records 40,000 to 55,000 clones, 60% to 80% of them present only once. The sequences come from peripheral blood, collected from a patient treated with radiotherapy plus ipilimumab. The receptors stem from a human donor with non-small cell lung cancer whose response to radiotherapy plus ipilimumab could not be evaluated.

The genes are TRBV29-1 and TRBJ2-3; 11 nucleotides agree with TRBD2. CDR1 and CDR2 (germline): SQVTM, ANQGSEA. Trimming removed 6 bases from V and 4 bases from J; junction bases left unmatched: 6. The CDR3 has 14 amino acids. The DNA of the CDR3 is TGCAGCGTACCAACTAGCGGGAGTTCAGATACGCAGTATTTT. The encoded protein is CSVPTSGSSDTQYF.

The chain joins TRBV6-1 to TRBJ2-1, with a weak D call TRBD2 (6 bases). CDR3 length: 13 amino acids. Germline CDR1 reads MNHNS; CDR2 reads SASEGT. Trimming removed 5 bases from V and 9 bases from J, with 14 bases in between. The CDR3 DNA reads TGTGCCAGCAGTCTAAGCGGGTCGGGTGAGCAGTTCTTC. Translated, it gives CASSLSGSGEQFF.

On this clone: The same CDR3 also results from other DNA sequences found in this sample. This chain uses TRBV7-2 with TRBJ2-1, with D tentatively TRBD1 (6 bases). CDR3 size: 15 residues. CDR1 is SGHTA and CDR2 is FQGNSA in the germline V gene. Trimming took off 1 base at V and 4 bases at J, with 11 bases between the two ends. The DNA for the CDR3 is TGTGCCAGCAGCTTAGAGGACAGAGGATACAATGAGCAGTTCTTC. It codes for CASSLEDRGYNEQFF.

The chain carries TRBV18 and TRBJ1-2; TRBD1 might be the D (5 bases). The V end lost 3 bases, the J end lost 2 bases, and 16 bases lay between the germline ends. The CDR3 runs to 16 residues. Germline CDR1 is KGHSH and CDR2 is LQKENI. The CDR3 is CASSPPDWGDNYGYTF. The CDR3 nucleotides read TGTGCCAGCTCACCTCCTGATTGGGGGGACAACTATGGCTACACCTTC.

The V call is TRBV30, the J call TRBJ1-4; D uncertain. Looked up from germline, CDR1 is GTSNPN and CDR2 is SVGIG (reference sequence). V was trimmed by 4 bases and J by 4 bases, leaving 10 bases between them. The CDR3 loop spans 13 amino acids. CDR3 loop: CAWNAGSNEKLFF. CDR3 nucleotides: TGTGCCTGGAATGCGGGGAGTAATGAAAAACTGTTTTTT.

The J gene is TRBJ2-1, the V gene TRBV18, with D possibly TRBD1 on 6 matching bases. Germline CDR1 is KGHSH and CDR2 is LQKENI. V was clipped by 3 bases and J by 3 bases, with 6 bases between them. The length of the CDR3 is 13 residues. CDR3 DNA sequence: TGTGCCAGCTCACCGACAGGCTACAATGAGCAGTTCTTC. Protein: CASSPTGYNEQFF.

The chain links TRBV19 to TRBJ2-1, with a tentative D call TRBD2 (5 bases). CDR1 and CDR2 from the germline V gene are LNHDA and SQIVND (reference sequence). The CDR3 covers 13 residues. V lost 6 bases, J lost 3 bases, and 9 bases lay in between. CDR3 region: CASRDSGYNEQFF. In nucleotides, the CDR3 is TGTGCCAGTAGGGACTCGGGCTACAATGAGCAGTTCTTC.